This T cell receptor beta chain was sequenced during a study of cytomegalovirus exposure and HLA in healthy donors. Primers for the PCR totalled 60 Vbeta and 13 Jbeta. The repertoire was sequenced with immunoSEQ multiplex PCR; TCRdb's copy has only in-frame clones and lacks some. The profile shows under 200,000 clones, roughly 77% of them singletons. As for the donors, each was a healthy bone marrow donor. These donors counted as nominally healthy when sampled, but unrecorded immune exposures were likely. General observations from the study: In a later analysis, roughly 17,000 TCR beta sequences were associated with HLA alleles at 0.05 false discovery rate. Associated with cytomegalovirus, according to the listing, were fewer than 200 TCR beta chains.

Comments on this clone: Its antigen remains unknown.

Deletions cut 7 bases from V and 2 bases from J, with 15 bases between. CDR1 SQVTM and CDR2 ANQGSEA come from the germline V gene. The CDR3 runs 14 residues. The chain has TRBV29-1 and TRBJ2-1; D is ambiguous. This receptor was identified in a man in his forties in good health and CMV-seropositive. The source material was PBMCs. The CDR3 is CSASVGKTYNEQFF. Written as DNA, the CDR3 is TGCAGCGCCTCCGTGGGCAAAACCTACAATGAGCAGTTCTTC.